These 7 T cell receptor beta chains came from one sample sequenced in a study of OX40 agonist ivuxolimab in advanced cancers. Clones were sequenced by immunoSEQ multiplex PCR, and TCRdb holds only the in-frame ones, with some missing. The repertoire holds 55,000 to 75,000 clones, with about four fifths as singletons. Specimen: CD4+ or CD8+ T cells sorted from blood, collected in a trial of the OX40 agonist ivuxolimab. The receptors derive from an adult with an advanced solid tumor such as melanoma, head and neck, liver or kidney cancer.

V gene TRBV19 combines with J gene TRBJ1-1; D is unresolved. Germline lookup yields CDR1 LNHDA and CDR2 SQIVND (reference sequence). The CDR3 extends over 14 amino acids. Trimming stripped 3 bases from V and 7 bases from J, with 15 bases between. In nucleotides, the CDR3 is TGTGCCAGTAGTATTAGACTCCTAAGCAATGAAGCTTTCTTT. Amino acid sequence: CASSIRLLSNEAFF.

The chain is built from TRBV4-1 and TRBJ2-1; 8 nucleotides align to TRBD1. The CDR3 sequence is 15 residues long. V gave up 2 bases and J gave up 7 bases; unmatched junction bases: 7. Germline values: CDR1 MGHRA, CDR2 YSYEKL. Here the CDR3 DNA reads TGCGCCAGCAGCCAACCTACAGGGGGAGTTAATGAGCAGTTCTTC. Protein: CASSQPTGGVNEQFF.

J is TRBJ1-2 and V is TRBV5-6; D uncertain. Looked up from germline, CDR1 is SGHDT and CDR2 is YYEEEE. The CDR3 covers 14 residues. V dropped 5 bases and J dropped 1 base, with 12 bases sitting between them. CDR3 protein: CASRMPGSNYGYTF. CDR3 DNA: TGTGCCAGCAGGATGCCTGGCAGTAACTATGGCTACACCTTC.

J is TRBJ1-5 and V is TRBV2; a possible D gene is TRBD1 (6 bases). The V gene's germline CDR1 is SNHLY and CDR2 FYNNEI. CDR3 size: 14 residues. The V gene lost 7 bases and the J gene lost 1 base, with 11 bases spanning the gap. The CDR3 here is CASNTGLSNQPQHF. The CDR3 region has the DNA TGTGCCAGCAATACAGGGTTGAGCAATCAGCCCCAGCATTTT.

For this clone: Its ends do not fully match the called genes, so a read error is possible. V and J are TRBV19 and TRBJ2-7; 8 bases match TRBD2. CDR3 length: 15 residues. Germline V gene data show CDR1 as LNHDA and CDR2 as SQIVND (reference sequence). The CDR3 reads CASSISKRGSSEQYF. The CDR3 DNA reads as TGTGCCAGTAGTATCTCGAAGCGGGGGTCCTCCGAGCAGTACTTC.

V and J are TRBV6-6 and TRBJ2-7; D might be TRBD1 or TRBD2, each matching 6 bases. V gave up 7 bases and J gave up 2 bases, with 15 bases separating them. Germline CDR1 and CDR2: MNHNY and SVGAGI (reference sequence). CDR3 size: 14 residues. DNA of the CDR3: TGTGCCAGCAACAAACAGGGAGGTGCCTACGAGCAGTACTTC. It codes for CASNKQGGAYEQYF.

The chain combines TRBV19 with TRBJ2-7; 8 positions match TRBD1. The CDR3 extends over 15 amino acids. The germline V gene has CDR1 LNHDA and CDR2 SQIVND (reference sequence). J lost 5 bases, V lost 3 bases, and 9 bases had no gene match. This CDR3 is CASSIGQGAEHEQYF. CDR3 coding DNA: TGTGCCAGTAGTATTGGGCAGGGGGCGGAACACGAGCAGTACTTC.